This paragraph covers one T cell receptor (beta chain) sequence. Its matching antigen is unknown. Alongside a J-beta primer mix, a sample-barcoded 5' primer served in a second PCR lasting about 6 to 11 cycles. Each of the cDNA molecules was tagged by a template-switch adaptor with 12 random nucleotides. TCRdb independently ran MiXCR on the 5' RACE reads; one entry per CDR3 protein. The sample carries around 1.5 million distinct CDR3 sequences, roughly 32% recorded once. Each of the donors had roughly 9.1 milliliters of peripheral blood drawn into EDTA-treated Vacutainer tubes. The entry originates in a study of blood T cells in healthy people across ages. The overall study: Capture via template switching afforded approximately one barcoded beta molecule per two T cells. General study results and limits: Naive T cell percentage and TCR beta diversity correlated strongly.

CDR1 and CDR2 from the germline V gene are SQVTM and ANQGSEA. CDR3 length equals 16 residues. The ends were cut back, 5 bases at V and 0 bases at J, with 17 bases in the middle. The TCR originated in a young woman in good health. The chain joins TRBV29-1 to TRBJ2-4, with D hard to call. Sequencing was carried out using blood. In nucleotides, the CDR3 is TGCAGCGTTTTTAATACGCCCGACTTAGCCAAAAACATTCAGTACTTC. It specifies CSVFNTPDLAKNIQYF.